These 14 T cell receptor beta chains share one sample of origin, sequenced in a study of T cell responses to AZD1222 COVID-19 vaccine. Measured with immunoSEQ multiplex PCR; TCRdb has only the in-frame clones, and not every one. The table includes 95,000 to 150,000 clones, around 89% detected once. The sequenced sample was peripheral blood, obtained on day 0 of AZD1222 vaccination. These receptors were taken from an adult in good health.

The chain uses TRBV19 and TRBJ1-2; weak D call: TRBD1 (6 bases). The germline V gene has CDR1 LNHDA and CDR2 SQIVND (reference sequence). The V gene lost 5 bases and the J gene lost 2 bases, with 15 bases spanning the gap. The CDR3 spans 15 residues. CDR3 bases: TGTGCCAGTAGTCCCTGGGGGGGCTCCAACTATGGCTACACCTTC. Residues: CASSPWGGSNYGYTF.

The CDR3 coding sequence is TGTGCCAGCAGCTTTGGACAGAGAAATAACTATGGCTACACCTTC. Its translation: CASSFGQRNNYGYTF. This chain joins TRBV7-9 and TRBJ1-2; TRBD1 might be the D (6 bases). The ends were cut back, 3 bases at V and 1 base at J, with 12 bases in the middle. CDR3 length: 15 amino acids. The germline V gene has CDR1 SEHNR and CDR2 FQNEAQ (reference sequence).

The chain uses TRBV12-5 and TRBJ1-2, with a possible D match to TRBD1 (5 bases). Germline values: CDR1 LGHNT, CDR2 FRNRAP. V lost 1 base, J lost 8 bases, and 14 bases lay in between. This CDR3 is built from 14 residues. In DNA form, the CDR3 reads TGTGCTAGTGGTTTGGCGGGGGTCCACGTCGGCTACACCTTC. As protein: CASGLAGVHVGYTF.

This clone was counted once. CDR3 residues: CASSDGTGNTGELFF. The CDR3 DNA reads as TGTGCCAGCAGTGACGGGACAGGAAACACCGGGGAGCTGTTTTTT. The rearrangement uses TRBV6-4 and TRBJ2-2, with 8 bases aligning to TRBD1. J lost 2 bases, V lost 2 bases, and 1 base had no gene match. The CDR3 runs to 15 residues. Germline V gene sequence: CDR1 MRHNA, CDR2 SNTAGT.

The V gene is TRBV11-3, the J gene TRBJ2-1; weak D call: TRBD2 (6 bases). The CDR3 extends over 12 amino acids. V was clipped by 3 bases and J by 10 bases, with 10 bases between them. CDR1 and CDR2 (germline): SGHNT, YENEEA. The CDR3, as DNA: TGTGCCAGCAGCTTCCACGGGAGCGAGCAGTTCTTC. Translated, it gives CASSFHGSEQFF. The whole variable domain, remainder taken from reference TRBV11-3 and TRBJ2-1, is EAGVVQSPRYKIIEKKQPVAFWCNPISGHNTLYWYLQNLGQGPELLIRYENEEAVDDSQLPKDRFSAERLKGVDSTLKIQPAELGDSAVYLCASSFHGSEQFFGPGTRLTVL.

The CDR3 loop reads CASSPGGMTDTQYF. CDR3 in DNA: TGTGCCAGCAGCCCAGGAGGAATGACAGATACGCAGTATTTT. The rearrangement joins TRBV4-2 to TRBJ2-3; weak D call: TRBD2 (5 bases). The CDR3 spans 14 residues. Germline V CDR1 and CDR2: LGHNA, YNFKEQ. Between the trimmed V and J ends, which lost 4 bases and 3 bases, there was a span of 11 bases.

The chain employs TRBV12-3 or TRBV12-4 and TRBJ1-2; unclear D gene. V shed 3 bases and J shed 1 base, with 6 bases lying between them. CDR3 length: 13 residues. CDR3 nucleotide sequence: TGTGCCAGCAGTTTCATATTTAACTATGGCTACACCTTC. Protein sequence: CASSFIFNYGYTF.

The sample holds a few counts of this clone. The V gene is TRBV12-3 or TRBV12-4, the J gene TRBJ2-7, with a tentative D call TRBD2 (6 bases). Trimming took off 6 bases at V and 7 bases at J, with 16 bases between the two ends. This CDR3 contains 13 residues. CDR3 protein: CASSGTAFGEQYF. The CDR3 region has the DNA TGTGCCAGCAGCGGGACTGCTTTTGGGGAGCAGTACTTC.

This clone was seen once. V is TRBV15 and J is TRBJ1-3, with 7 bases identical to TRBD1. The CDR3 extends over 15 amino acids. Germline loops: CDR1 LNHNV, CDR2 YYDKDF (reference sequence). V shed 2 bases, J shed 0 bases, and the junction held 1 base outside the gene matches. The CDR3 is CATSRRTGSGNTIYF. The CDR3 region has the DNA TGTGCCACCAGCAGACGGACAGGCTCTGGAAACACCATATATTTT.

The rearrangement links TRBV27 to TRBJ2-1; D is perhaps TRBD2 (6 bases). Trimming stripped 2 bases from V and 4 bases from J, with 12 bases between. The CDR3 has 15 amino acids. Germline CDR1 and CDR2: MNHEY and SMNVEV (reference sequence). CDR3 sequence: CASSLQTSGYNEQFF. The CDR3 DNA reads TGTGCCAGCAGTTTACAGACTAGTGGTTACAATGAGCAGTTCTTC.

Turning to this clone: One junction end disagrees with the germline gene, perhaps due to a read error. CDR3 nucleotides: TGTGCCGGCAGTGGGACAGGATACTATGGCTACACCTTC. It codes for CAGSGTGYYGYTF. This rearrangement joins TRBV2 to TRBJ1-2; 8 bases map to TRBD1. In germline, CDR1 is SNHLY, CDR2 FYNNEI. CDR3 size: 13 residues.

The J gene is TRBJ1-1, the V gene TRBV6-5; no clear D gene. Germline loops: CDR1 MNHEY, CDR2 SVGAGI. Trimming stripped 2 bases from V and 2 bases from J, with 12 bases between. The CDR3 is made up of 15 amino acids. The CDR3 nucleotides are TGTGCCAGCAGTTACGCGGAGTGGGGTAACACTGAAGCTTTCTTT. This gives the protein CASSYAEWGNTEAFF.

In DNA, the CDR3 is TGCAGCGTTGGGGAAGACAGGGCCACTGAAGCTTTCTTT. It codes for CSVGEDRATEAFF. The chain uses TRBV29-1 and TRBJ1-1; 7 positions agree with TRBD1. In germline, CDR1 is SQVTM, CDR2 ANQGSEA. The CDR3 spans 13 residues. V shed 4 bases, J shed 4 bases, and the junction held 6 bases outside the gene matches.

This rearrangement joins TRBV7-2 to TRBJ2-1, with D perhaps TRBD2 (6 bases). Germline V gene sequence: CDR1 SGHTA, CDR2 FQGNSA. With 1 base removed from V and 6 bases from J, the gap between germline ends came to 13 bases. CDR3 length: 15 residues. The CDR3 DNA reads as TGTGCCAGCAGCTTAGAGGCACTAGCATCCAATGAGCAGTTCTTC. Residues: CASSLEALASNEQFF.